What follows is one T cell receptor (beta chain) and its context. Methods used by the authors: Estimation of nucleated cell counts relied on the amplification of reference gene primers. Repertoires were generated with immunoSEQ multiplex PCR, while TCRdb's copy carries only in-frame clones and drops some. For V, J and clone size, that table is used; D and trimming come from the DNA. This sample has 100,000 to 150,000 clones; 80% to 90% occur once, and the top ten carry about 29%. The data belong to a study of blood T cell repertoires in COVID-19. CDR3 length equals 14 residues. The V end was cut by 2 bases, the J end by 3 bases, with 9 bases between. Germline lookup yields CDR1 MDHEN and CDR2 SYDVKM.

Sequencing was carried out using peripheral blood. J is TRBJ2-3 and V is TRBV28, with a weak D call TRBD2 (6 bases). This receptor was taken from a man between 65 and 85 years old with active or convalescent COVID-19. In DNA, the CDR3 is TGTGCCAGCAGTTTAACGGGAGAGACAGATACGCAGTATTTT. Translating gives CASSLTGETDTQYF.